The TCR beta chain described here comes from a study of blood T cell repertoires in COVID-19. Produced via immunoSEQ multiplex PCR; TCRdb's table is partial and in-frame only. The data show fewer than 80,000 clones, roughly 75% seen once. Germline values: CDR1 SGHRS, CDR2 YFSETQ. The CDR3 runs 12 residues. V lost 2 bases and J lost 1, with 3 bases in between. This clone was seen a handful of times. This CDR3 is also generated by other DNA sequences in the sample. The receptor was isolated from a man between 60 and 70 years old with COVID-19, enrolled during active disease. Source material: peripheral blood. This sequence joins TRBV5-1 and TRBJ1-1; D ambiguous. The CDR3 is CASSFGNTEAFF. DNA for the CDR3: TGCGCCAGCAGCTTCGGGAACACTGAAGCTTTCTTT.